What follows are 10 T cell receptor beta chains derived from one specimen sequenced in a study of identical twins. TCRdb reprocessed the 5' RACE reads with MiXCR, giving one entry per CDR3 protein. The repertoire holds under 250,000 distinct CDR3 sequences, with about a tenth as singletons. Material: memory (CD45RO+) T cells sorted from blood. The receptors stem from a woman under 30 in good health.

This clonotype was found a few times. The V gene is TRBV20-1, the J gene TRBJ1-2, with D possibly matching TRBD1 (6 bases). Germline values: CDR1 DFQATT, CDR2 SNEGSKA (reference sequence). CDR3 length: 14 residues. Trimming removed 7 bases from V and 7 bases from J, with 22 bases in between. The CDR3 is CSGRGAGLSGGYTF. The CDR3 nucleotides are TGCAGTGGCCGGGGGGCAGGGCTTTCGGGTGGCTACACCTTC.

This clonotype has at least ten counts. The rearrangement links TRBV20-1 to TRBJ2-1, with no clear D. V was shortened by 5 bases and J by 6 bases, with 14 bases between the two germline ends. The CDR3 covers 13 residues. Germline CDR1 is DFQATT and CDR2 is SNEGSKA (reference sequence). The CDR3 DNA reads as TGCAGTGCTCTTCGCGGAACAACCAATGAGCAGTTCTTC. Translating it yields CSALRGTTNEQFF.

This clonotype was observed a handful of times. The chain links TRBV7-2 to TRBJ2-1; TRBD2 matches at 8 bases. CDR1 and CDR2 (germline): SGHTA, FQGNSA. Trimming removed 4 bases from V and 0 bases from J; junction bases left unmatched: 8. The CDR3 runs to 17 residues. CDR3: CASSSPGGGSSYNEQFF. DNA of the CDR3: TGTGCCAGCAGCTCCCCTGGCGGGGGGAGCTCCTACAATGAGCAGTTCTTC.

This clonotype was recorded a few times. The DNA for the CDR3 is TGTGCCAGCAGTTATACTATACCTATGACAGGGGAGCAGTACTTC. As protein: CASSYTIPMTGEQYF. J is TRBJ2-7 and V is TRBV2; 7 bases agree with TRBD1. Germline CDR1 and CDR2: SNHLY and FYNNEI. J gave up 7 bases and V 5 bases, and 14 bases lay outside the gene matches. The CDR3 runs to 15 residues.

The V and J genes are TRBV7-9 and TRBJ2-1; D remains ambiguous. CDR1 and CDR2 (germline): SEHNR, FQNEAQ (reference sequence). The CDR3 sequence is 16 residues long. V was shortened by 2 bases and J by 7 bases, with 18 bases between the two germline ends. CDR3: CASSLSLGYGSNEQFF. The CDR3 DNA reads TGTGCCAGCAGCTTAAGTCTAGGATATGGGTCAAATGAGCAGTTCTTC.

V gene TRBV27 combines with J gene TRBJ1-2, with TRBD1 matching 7 bases. The CDR3 runs to 15 residues. V lost 5 bases, J lost 8 bases, and 14 bases stayed unmatched. The germline gives CDR1 MNHEY, CDR2 SMNVEV (reference sequence). The CDR3 DNA sequence: TGTGCCAGCAGTCGGGACAGCAGGGTCCTTGAGGGCTACACCTTC. It yields the protein CASSRDSRVLEGYTF.

This clonotype was counted between two and nine times. CDR3 residues: CASSSPSGANTGELFF. CDR3 nucleotide sequence: TGTGCCAGCAGCTCCCCTAGCGGGGCGAACACCGGGGAGCTGTTTTTT. The V gene is TRBV7-9, the J gene TRBJ2-2, with 9 bases that match TRBD2. Trimming cost V 4 bases and J 0 bases; bases outside gene matches: 3. CDR3 size: 16 residues. CDR1 and CDR2 (germline): SEHNR, FQNEAQ (reference sequence).

The chain combines TRBV3-1 with TRBJ2-1, with 9 positions matching TRBD2. The germline gives CDR1 LGHDT, CDR2 YNNKEL (reference sequence). The CDR3 is 15 amino acids. After removal of 4 bases from V and 3 bases from J, the junction contained 4 bases not matched to a gene. The CDR3 bases are TGTGCCAGCAGCCGGCTAGCGGGGATCTACAATGAGCAGTTCTTC. It yields the protein CASSRLAGIYNEQFF.

J is TRBJ2-7 and V is TRBV18; D call uncertain. The germline CDR1 and CDR2 sequences are KGHSH and LQKENI. The CDR3 contains 13 residues. With 2 bases removed from V and 1 base from J, the gap between germline ends came to 6 bases. The CDR3 DNA reads TGTGCCAGCTCACCAGGTATTTCCTACGAGCAGTACTTC. It codes for CASSPGISYEQYF.

The rearrangement links TRBV24-1 to TRBJ2-1; 7 bases are a match to TRBD1. In germline, CDR1 is KGHDR, CDR2 SFDVKD. V trimming: 7 bases; J trimming: 2 bases; junction bases outside the gene matches: 7. There are 15 residues in the CDR3. The CDR3 region has the DNA TGTGCCACCAGCGCCGGGACAGCTCCCTACAATGAGCAGTTCTTC. Its translation is CATSAGTAPYNEQFF.